The 5 T cell receptor beta chains given below trace back to one sample, sequenced in a study of cytomegalovirus exposure and HLA in healthy donors. The study ran its PCR with 60 Vbeta and 13 Jbeta primers. The data were produced by immunoSEQ multiplex PCR, yet TCRdb's version contains in-frame clones alone and is incomplete. The sample includes some 200,000 clones, roughly 87% of them seen just once. Source material: PBMCs. These receptors all stem from a girl under two years old in good health and CMV-seronegative.

The rearrangement uses TRBV18 and TRBJ1-1, with D perhaps matching TRBD1 (5 bases). Germline V CDR1 and CDR2: KGHSH, LQKENI. With 4 bases removed from V and 2 bases from J, the gap between germline ends came to 14 bases. The CDR3 is 15 amino acids. For the CDR3, the DNA is TGTGCCAGCTCACAGGGTGGGGCGTCCAACACTGAAGCTTTCTTT. Translation: CASSQGGASNTEAFF.

This clone was seen a handful of times. The chain combines TRBV6-1 with TRBJ2-3; no clear D gene. CDR3 length: 12 residues. The germline V gene encodes CDR1 MNHNS and CDR2 SASEGT. The germline V and J ends were trimmed by 6 bases and 1 base, with 5 bases remaining between them. DNA for the CDR3: TGTGCCAGCAGCCGGGGCACAGATACGCAGTATTTT. The encoded protein is CASSRGTDTQYF.

J is TRBJ1-2 and V is TRBV5-8; D remains ambiguous. The CDR3 is made up of 14 amino acids. Germline values: CDR1 SGHTS, CDR2 YDEGEE. The V end was cut by 0 bases, the J end by 7 bases, with 13 bases between. In nucleotides, the CDR3 is TGTGCCAGCAGCTTGGGGGAGGTTTCAGTTGGCTACACCTTC. Its protein is CASSLGEVSVGYTF.

The chain uses TRBV7-9 and TRBJ2-5; 12 nucleotides align to TRBD1. CDR1 and CDR2 from the germline V gene are SEHNR and FQNEAQ (reference sequence). V shed 3 bases, J shed 8 bases, and the junction held 10 bases outside the gene matches. This CDR3 spans 16 amino acids. Here the CDR3 reads CASSFRSGTGGPTQYF. CDR3 coding DNA: TGTGCCAGCAGCTTTAGGTCCGGGACAGGGGGCCCAACCCAGTACTTC.

The chain carries TRBV7-9 and TRBJ2-1; 7 nucleotides agree with TRBD2. The CDR3 is made up of 13 amino acids. Germline V CDR1 and CDR2: SEHNR, FQNEAQ (reference sequence). The V gene end was trimmed by 5 bases and the J gene end by 11 bases; junction bases not matched to a gene: 9. The CDR3 coding sequence is TGTGCCAGCAGCCACGGCAGGGAGGGGAAGCAGTTCTTC. Translated: CASSHGREGKQFF.